Presented here are 25 T cell receptor beta chains from one specimen sequenced in a study of blood T cells in healthy people across ages. Using a J-beta primer mix together with a sample-barcoded 5' primer, a second PCR was run for roughly 6 to 12 cycles. TCRdb analysed the 5' RACE reads with MiXCR anew, one entry per CDR3 protein. The sample has over 1.5 million distinct CDR3 sequences, around half seen once. Sequenced material: blood. Receptor source: a woman in her thirties or forties in good health.

The count of this clonotype is one. The rearrangement links TRBV11-2 to TRBJ2-3; maybe TRBD2 (6 bases). V was pared by 5 bases and J by 7 bases, with 16 bases between. This CDR3 contains 14 residues. Germline lookup yields CDR1 SGHAT and CDR2 FQNNGV. CDR3 coding DNA: TGTGCCAGCAGCGGTCTTGGGAGGTTGAATACGCAGTATTTT. It encodes CASSGLGRLNTQYF. The entire variable domain, with the rest obtained from reference TRBV11-2 and TRBJ2-3, is as follows: EAGVAQSPRYKIIEKRQSVAFWCNPISGHATLYWYQQILGQGPKLLIQFQNNGVVDDSQLPKDRFSAERLKGVDSTLKIQPAKLEDSAVYLCASSGLGRLNTQYFGPGTRLTVL.

This clonotype has just a few counts. The chain couples TRBV14 to TRBJ2-1; D gene uncertain. There are 15 residues in the CDR3. Germline loops: CDR1 SGHDN, CDR2 FVKESK. Between the trimmed V and J ends, which lost 4 bases and 0 bases, there was a span of 10 bases. The CDR3 nucleotides read TGTGCCAGCAGCCCCTACAAGAGCTCCTACAATGAGCAGTTCTTC. Its protein product is CASSPYKSSYNEQFF. The full variable domain, completed using reference TRBV14 and TRBJ2-1, is EAGVTQFPSHSVIEKGQTVTLRCDPISGHDNLYWYRRVMGKEIKFLLHFVKESKQDESGMPNNRFLAERTGGTYSTLKVQPAELEDSGVYFCASSPYKSSYNEQFFGPGTRLTVL.

The rearrangement uses TRBV29-1 and TRBJ2-4; D is unresolved. In germline, CDR1 is SQVTM, CDR2 ANQGSEA. Between the trimmed V and J ends, which lost 1 base and 0 bases, there was a span of 10 bases. The CDR3 spans 15 residues. The chain's CDR3 is CSVEVGQLAKNIQYF. The CDR3 nucleotides read TGCAGCGTTGAAGTCGGGCAGCTAGCCAAAAACATTCAGTACTTC.

The rearrangement links TRBV7-9 to TRBJ1-4; possible D gene TRBD1, 6 bases. The germline CDR1 and CDR2 sequences are SEHNR and FQNEAQ (reference sequence). The CDR3 runs 15 residues. Trimming cost V 5 bases and J 7 bases, with 17 bases left between them. The CDR3 is CASSPGGTRTEKLFF. CDR3 bases: TGTGCCAGCAGCCCCGGCGGGACACGGACTGAAAAACTGTTTTTT.

This clonotype was observed a single time. The CDR3 is CASSYALGRTDTQYF. The CDR3 coding sequence is TGTGCCAGCAGTTACGCGTTGGGCAGGACAGATACGCAGTATTTT. The V call is TRBV6-5, the J call TRBJ2-3; D call uncertain. Trimming removed 2 bases at V and 3 bases at J, with 12 bases between. Germline V gives CDR1 MNHEY, CDR2 SVGAGI. The CDR3 is 15 residues long.

Points on this clonotype: At one boundary the junction diverges from the germline segment, which might be a read error. The chain recombines TRBV5-1 with TRBJ2-1, with D unresolved. The germline gives CDR1 SGHRS, CDR2 YFSETQ. The length of the CDR3 is 16 residues. CDR3 coding DNA: TGCGCCAGCAGTCTCAGAGAGGCCTTGCCCTACAACGAGCAGTTCTTC. Amino acids: CASSLREALPYNEQFF. Supplemented by reference TRBV5-1 and TRBJ2-1, the full variable domain reads KAGVTQTPRYLIKTRGQQVTLSCSPISGHRSVSWYQQTPGQGLQFLFEYFSETQRNKGNFPGRFSGRQFSNSRSEMNVSTLELGDSALYLCASSLREALPYNEQFFGPGTRLTVL.

The V gene is TRBV13, the J gene TRBJ2-5; no definite D call. Trimming pared 0 bases from V and 3 bases from J, leaving 8 bases between. The CDR3 has 14 residues. Germline-derived CDR1 and CDR2 are PRHDT and FYEKMQ (reference sequence). The CDR3 is CASSLGQPKETQYF. CDR3 nucleotide sequence: TGTGCCAGCAGCTTAGGACAGCCAAAAGAGACCCAGTACTTC.

The V gene is TRBV7-3, the J gene TRBJ2-3; no definite D call. This CDR3 has 15 residues. The V gene's germline CDR1 is SGHTA and CDR2 FQGTGA. V was pared by 2 bases and J by 0 bases, with 9 bases between. CDR3 DNA sequence: TGTGCCAGCAGCTTAGCTAAGTCTAGCACAGATACGCAGTATTTT. It codes for CASSLAKSSTDTQYF. Looking up the rest from reference TRBV7-3 and TRBJ2-3 gives the full variable domain: GAGVSQTPSNKVTEKGKYVELRCDPISGHTALYWYRQSLGQGPEFLIYFQGTGAADDSGLPNDRFFAVRPEGSVSTLKIQRTERGDSAVYLCASSLAKSSTDTQYFGPGTRLTVL.

CDR3 protein: CASSFSDSSYNEQFF. The CDR3 DNA is TGTGCCAGCAGCTTCTCAGACAGTTCCTACAATGAGCAGTTCTTC. The chain recombines TRBV7-2 with TRBJ2-1; D might be TRBD1 (5 bases). Germline values: CDR1 SGHTA, CDR2 FQGNSA. This CDR3 comprises 15 residues. V was shortened by 3 bases and J by 1 base, with 10 bases between the two germline ends. The variable domain in full, completed from reference TRBV7-2 and TRBJ2-1, reads GAGVSQSPSNKVTEKGKDVELRCDPISGHTALYWYRQSLGQGLEFLIYFQGNSAPDKSGLPSDRFSAERTGGSVSTLTIQRTQQEDSAVYLCASSFSDSSYNEQFFGPGTRLTVL.

This clonotype occurred many times. V is TRBV7-9 and J is TRBJ2-1; D not certain. V was shortened by 6 bases and J by 4 bases, with 7 bases between the two germline ends. Per germline, CDR1 SEHNR and CDR2 FQNEAQ (reference sequence). The CDR3 length is 12 residues. This CDR3 is CASSLRYNEQFF. Here the CDR3 DNA reads TGTGCCAGCAGTTTAAGGTACAATGAGCAGTTCTTC. The full variable domain, rest sourced from reference TRBV7-9 and TRBJ2-1, is DTGVSQNPRHKITKRGQNVTFRCDPISEHNRLYWYRQTLGQGPEFLTYFQNEAQLEKSRLLSDRFSAERPKGSFSTLEIQRTEQGDSAMYLCASSLRYNEQFFGPGTRLTVL.

This clonotype has just one count. The junction does not match germline at one end; this may be a read error. The chain links TRBV6-6 to TRBJ1-1, with 7 nucleotides matching TRBD1. This CDR3 spans 15 amino acids. Germline values: CDR1 MNHNY, CDR2 SVGAGI (reference sequence). The CDR3 loop reads CASSQRGRGDTEAFF. The DNA of the CDR3 is TGTGCCAGCAGCCAAAGGGGGCGCGGGGACACCGAAGCTTTCTTT.

This clonotype was picked up a small number of times. V usage is TRBV7-2 and J usage is TRBJ2-5, with TRBD2 identical over 7 bases. The CDR3 loop spans 17 amino acids. Germline V gene sequence: CDR1 SGHTA, CDR2 FQGNSA. The V segment lost 1 base and the J segment 4 bases; nucleotides outside the gene matches: 12. CDR3 sequence (DNA): TGTGCCAGCAGCTTAGGCCCACCGGTGGTAGCGGGAGAGACCCAGTACTTC. This gives the protein CASSLGPPVVAGETQYF.

The V and J genes are TRBV28 and TRBJ1-4; 7 bases are shared with TRBD1. The CDR3 is made up of 17 amino acids. CDR1 and CDR2 (germline): MDHEN, SYDVKM. The J segment lost 8 bases and the V segment lost 5 bases, leaving 17 bases of the junction unmatched. CDR3 sequence reads: CASSTRGDFLGREKLFF. The CDR3 bases are TGTGCCAGCAGTACCAGGGGGGATTTTCTCGGGAGGGAAAAACTGTTTTTT.

This chain links TRBV29-1 with TRBJ2-1, with D unresolved. In germline, CDR1 is SQVTM, CDR2 ANQGSEA. This CDR3 spans 13 amino acids. The germline V and J ends were trimmed by 1 base and 8 bases, with 12 bases remaining between them. The CDR3: CSVEVVSRDEQFF. For the CDR3, the DNA is TGCAGCGTTGAAGTGGTTAGTCGGGATGAGCAGTTCTTC.

The chain recombines TRBV5-5 with TRBJ2-5; 7 bases line up with TRBD1. From germline, CDR1 is SGHKS and CDR2 YYEKEE (reference sequence). The CDR3 runs to 15 residues. V lost 4 bases to trimming and J lost 0 bases; unmatched junction nucleotides: 6. CDR3 amino acids: CASSPDRRYQETQYF. The DNA of the CDR3 is TGTGCCAGCAGCCCGGACAGGCGCTACCAAGAGACCCAGTACTTC.

The V call is TRBV3-1, the J call TRBJ1-4; 9 bases are shared with TRBD1. The length of the CDR3 is 17 residues. The V segment lost 5 bases and the J segment 6 bases; nucleotides outside the gene matches: 13. Germline CDR1 LGHDT, CDR2 YNNKEL (reference sequence). CDR3 loop: CASSSVPGQGRDEKLFF. The CDR3 DNA reads TGTGCCAGCAGCTCCGTCCCGGGACAGGGTCGGGATGAAAAACTGTTTTTT.

The chain carries TRBV6-5 and TRBJ2-4, with 8 bases aligning to TRBD1. Germline values: CDR1 MNHEY, CDR2 SVGAGI. This CDR3 comprises 17 residues. Germline trimming cut 0 bases from V and 4 bases from J; bases unmatched to any gene: 8. CDR3 sequence: CASSYSGSGTGKNIQYF. The CDR3 DNA reads as TGTGCCAGCAGTTACTCCGGCTCCGGGACAGGAAAAAACATTCAGTACTTC.

V is TRBV12-3 or TRBV12-4 and J is TRBJ1-5, with 7 bases aligning to TRBD1. The ends lost 6 bases at V and 6 bases at J; junction bases unmatched: 8. The CDR3 is made up of 14 amino acids. The DNA for the CDR3 is TGTGCCAGCAGGAAGACAGGGTTGATTCAGCCCCAGCATTTT. As protein: CASRKTGLIQPQHF.

The chain recombines TRBV7-2 with TRBJ2-5; D ambiguous. V lost 5 bases, J lost 11 bases, and 15 bases lay in between. CDR1 and CDR2 from the germline V gene are SGHTA and FQGNSA. The CDR3 has 12 amino acids. DNA for the CDR3: TGTGCCAGCAGCATACCCCAGACGAAGCAGTACTTC. This gives the protein CASSIPQTKQYF.

V usage is TRBV18 and J usage is TRBJ2-1; no firm D call. Germline V CDR1 and CDR2: KGHSH, LQKENI. Trimming removed 3 bases at V and 6 bases at J, with 12 bases between. The CDR3 spans 14 residues. CDR3 sequence (DNA): TGTGCCAGCTCACCCCGGGCCCAGATCAATGAGCAGTTCTTC. Protein product: CASSPRAQINEQFF.

The rearrangement uses TRBV9 and TRBJ2-1; 7 bases map to TRBD2. V lost 2 bases, J lost 3 bases, and 5 bases stayed unmatched. CDR1 is SGDLS and CDR2 is YYNGEE in the germline V gene. This CDR3 is built from 15 residues. CDR3 sequence: CASSVAGEIYNEQFF. CDR3 DNA sequence: TGTGCCAGCAGCGTGGCGGGGGAGATCTACAATGAGCAGTTCTTC. Filled out from reference TRBV9 and TRBJ2-1, the complete variable domain reads DSGVTQTPKHLITATGQRVTLRCSPRSGDLSVYWYQQSLDQGLQFLIQYYNGEERAKGNILERFSAQQFPDLHSELNLSSLELGDSALYFCASSVAGEIYNEQFFGPGTRLTVL.

V usage is TRBV7-8 and J usage is TRBJ2-1; D tentatively reads TRBD1 or TRBD2 (5 bases each). This CDR3 spans 14 amino acids. V was pared by 6 bases and J by 6 bases, with 15 bases between. Per germline, CDR1 SGHVS and CDR2 FQNEAQ. The CDR3 is CASSTGRPGNEQFF. CDR3 sequence (DNA): TGTGCCAGCAGTACGGGGCGACCCGGCAATGAGCAGTTCTTC.

This clonotype showed up just a few times. The chain recombines TRBV7-3 with TRBJ2-1; TRBD1 agrees at 8 bases. V gave up 2 bases and J gave up 6 bases; unmatched junction bases: 9. The germline V gene encodes CDR1 SGHTA and CDR2 FQGTGA. CDR3 length: 16 residues. The CDR3 is CASSLVAGGASNEQFF. The CDR3, as DNA: TGTGCCAGCAGCTTAGTGGCAGGGGGCGCAAGCAATGAGCAGTTCTTC. Together with reference TRBV7-3 and TRBJ2-1, the CDR3 gives the full variable domain: GAGVSQTPSNKVTEKGKYVELRCDPISGHTALYWYRQSLGQGPEFLIYFQGTGAADDSGLPNDRFFAVRPEGSVSTLKIQRTERGDSAVYLCASSLVAGGASNEQFFGPGTRLTVL.

This chain connects TRBV28 to TRBJ2-1, with D perhaps being TRBD1 or TRBD2 (5 bases each). CDR3 size: 11 residues. The germline CDR1 and CDR2 sequences are MDHEN and SYDVKM. V dropped 8 bases and J dropped 10 bases, with 12 bases sitting between them. The DNA of the CDR3 is TGTGCCAGCGCTGGGGGAAGCGAGCAGTTCTTC. This sequence encodes CASAGGSEQFF.

The genes are TRBV28 and TRBJ2-1; D call uncertain. V shed 8 bases and J shed 6 bases, with 14 bases lying between them. Germline V gene data show CDR1 as MDHEN and CDR2 as SYDVKM. The CDR3 totals 13 residues. The CDR3 protein is CASSVVNINEQFF. The CDR3 DNA reads TGTGCCAGCTCCGTTGTGAACATCAATGAGCAGTTCTTC.